These 13 T cell receptor beta chains share one sample of origin, sequenced in a study of CD8 T cells in ankylosing spondylitis. Study-wide findings and caveats: Typical of ankylosing spondylitis blood, it appeared, was a TCR beta motif of eight highly homologous variants.

TCRdb called the 5' RACE reads again in MiXCR, with one record for every CDR3 protein. Altogether about 390,000 distinct CDR3 sequences are present, 20% to 25% being singletons, with the ten largest covering roughly a sixth. These receptors' targets are unknown. The specimen sequenced was blood, either unsorted or a sorted T cell fraction (not recorded which). These receptors came from a male donor with ankylosing spondylitis.

This clonotype appeared a single time. The chain combines TRBV6-1 with TRBJ2-3; D is uncertain. With 11 bases removed from V and 0 bases from J, the gap between germline ends came to 12 bases. This CDR3 is built from 13 residues. Germline lookup yields CDR1 MNHNS and CDR2 SASEGT. DNA for the CDR3: TGTGCCGGCCTTGGCCCTAGCACAGATACGCAGTATTTT. It encodes CAGLGPSTDTQYF.

This clonotype was counted only a few times. The genes are TRBV4-3 and TRBJ2-1; TRBD2 is a possible D gene (5 bases). The CDR3 is made up of 14 amino acids. Trimming took off 1 base at V and 7 bases at J, with 11 bases between the two ends. Germline-derived CDR1 and CDR2 are LGHNA and YSLEER. The CDR3 loop reads CASSQAARGNEQFF. CDR3 coding DNA: TGCGCCAGCAGCCAAGCAGCCCGAGGGAATGAGCAGTTCTTC.

This clonotype was counted only a few times. V and J are TRBV4-1 and TRBJ2-4; 7 bases are shared with TRBD1. This CDR3 spans 17 amino acids. CDR1 is MGHRA, CDR2 YSYEKL, per germline. The V gene end was trimmed by 3 bases and the J gene end by 2 bases; junction bases not matched to a gene: 10. The DNA for the CDR3 is TGCGCCAGCAGCCATTCGACAGGGAGCGTAACCAAAAACATTCAGTACTTC. Residues: CASSHSTGSVTKNIQYF.

This clonotype was observed a handful of times. In nucleotides, the CDR3 is TGCAGCGTTGGGGAGGTCCCGCCCAATGAGCAGTTCTTC. Protein product: CSVGEVPPNEQFF. The V and J genes are TRBV29-1 and TRBJ2-1; D might be TRBD2 (6 bases). Germline CDR1 SQVTM, CDR2 ANQGSEA. This CDR3 is built from 13 residues. Trimming removed 4 bases from V and 6 bases from J, with 13 bases in between.

This rearrangement joins TRBV2 to TRBJ2-5; D is possibly TRBD2 (6 bases). Germline-derived CDR1 and CDR2 are SNHLY and FYNNEI. This CDR3 is 14 amino acids long. With 6 bases removed from V and 0 bases from J, the gap between germline ends came to 11 bases. CDR3 protein: CASRGLLYQETQYF. CDR3 in DNA: TGTGCCAGCAGGGGACTGCTGTACCAAGAGACCCAGTACTTC.

The chain has TRBV12-3 or TRBV12-4 and TRBJ1-1, with D uncertain. Trimming took 3 bases from V and 1 from J, leaving 9 bases between them. This CDR3 is built from 14 residues. The CDR3 nucleotides are TGTGCCAGCAGTTTCACGTTTGGGAACACTGAAGCTTTCTTT. It is translated as CASSFTFGNTEAFF.

The V call is TRBV9, the J call TRBJ2-1, with TRBD1 matching 9 bases. This CDR3 contains 15 residues. Germline V gene lookup returns CDR1 SGDLS and CDR2 YYNGEE. With V trimmed by 0 bases and J by 7 bases, 5 bases remained unmatched. The CDR3 coding sequence is TGTGCCAGCAGCGTAGAGACAGGGGGTTGGAATGAGCAGTTCTTC. The encoded protein is CASSVETGGWNEQFF.

This clonotype has ten or more counts. J is TRBJ2-5 and V is TRBV24-1; D may be TRBD1 (6 bases). Trimming pared 3 bases from V and 0 bases from J, leaving 7 bases between. The germline gives CDR1 KGHDR, CDR2 SFDVKD. The CDR3 extends over 14 amino acids. The CDR3 sequence: CATSDTGHQETQYF. The CDR3, as DNA: TGTGCCACCAGTGATACAGGGCACCAAGAGACCCAGTACTTC.

This sequence joins TRBV5-1 and TRBJ2-7; D unresolved. The CDR3 is 15 amino acids. CDR1 and CDR2 (germline): SGHRS, YFSETQ. Trimming took 3 bases from V and 7 from J, leaving 20 bases between them. CDR3 sequence reads: CASSSDPSNPLEQYF. CDR3 nucleotide sequence: TGCGCCAGCAGCTCGGATCCTTCGAATCCGCTTGAGCAGTACTTC.

This clonotype was counted between two and nine times. J is TRBJ2-7 and V is TRBV21-1; the D call TRBD2 from the table was never checked on the DNA. TRBV21-1 is designated a pseudogene. CDR3 length equals 17 residues. DNA of the CDR3: TGTGCCAGCAGCAAAGGGGGGGCCGGGACTACCCCCTACGAGCAGTACTTC. Residues: CASSKGGAGTTPYEQYF.

This clonotype was detected only a few times. The chain has TRBV5-1 and TRBJ2-7; 7 bases are shared with TRBD2. V shed 5 bases, J shed 0 bases, and the junction held 8 bases outside the gene matches. Looked up from germline, CDR1 is SGHRS and CDR2 is YFSETQ. The CDR3 has 15 amino acids. DNA for the CDR3: TGCGCCAGCAGTCTGAGCGGGATGAGCTCCTACGAGCAGTACTTC. Protein sequence: CASSLSGMSSYEQYF.

The chain is built from TRBV25-1 and TRBJ2-1; TRBD2 might be the D (6 bases). There are 15 residues in the CDR3. The ends were cut back, 5 bases at V and 8 bases at J, with 19 bases in the middle. Germline V gene lookup returns CDR1 MGHDK and CDR2 SYGVNS. The CDR3 DNA reads as TGTGCCAGCAGTAACCGGGGGATTCTTGGCGATGAGCAGTTCTTC. Translating it yields CASSNRGILGDEQFF.

The sample holds a few counts of this clonotype. The chain is built from TRBV29-1 and TRBJ1-1, with D hard to call. This CDR3 has 13 residues. In germline, CDR1 is SQVTM, CDR2 ANQGSEA. Trimming took off 1 base at V and 0 bases at J, with 6 bases between the two ends. CDR3 sequence (DNA): TGCAGCGTTGAAGGGGGTTTGAACACTGAAGCTTTCTTT. This gives the protein CSVEGGLNTEAFF. The variable domain in full, with the rest retrieved from reference TRBV29-1 and TRBJ1-1, is SAVISQKPSRDICQRGTSLTIQCQVDSQVTMMFWYRQQPGQSLTLIATANQGSEATYESGFVIDKFPISRPNLTFSTLTVSNMSPEDSSIYLCSVEGGLNTEAFFGQGTRLTVV.